This TCR beta chain was sequenced for a study of blood T cell repertoires in COVID-19. Libraries were prepared by immunoSEQ multiplex PCR; TCRdb keeps only in-frame clonotypes and omits some of them. The sample contains about 300,000 clones, just under 90% of which appear only once. The source material was peripheral blood. The sequence derives from a woman under 40 with COVID-19, enrolled during active disease.

The CDR3 protein is CASSSSGGRLYEQFF. CDR3 nucleotides: TGTGCCAGCAGCTCTAGCGGGGGGCGCCTTTATGAGCAGTTCTTC. The chain employs TRBV7-6 and TRBJ2-1; 11 bases line up with TRBD2. Trimming at V came to 4 bases and at J to 8 bases, leaving 7 bases not matched to a gene. The germline V gene encodes CDR1 SGHVS and CDR2 FNYEAQ. This CDR3 spans 15 amino acids. The whole variable domain, remainder taken from reference TRBV7-6 and TRBJ2-1, is GAGVSQSPRYKVTKRGQDVALRCDPISGHVSLYWYRQALGQGPEFLTYFNYEAQQDKSGLPNDRFSAERPEGSISTLTIQRTEQRDSAMYRCASSSSGGRLYEQFFGPGTRLTVL.